The clone carrying this TCR beta chain turned up a few times. Its antigen is undetermined. This sample stems from a study of T cell repertoires in cytomegalovirus infection. Study details: Matching HLA type, along with CMV infection, was indicated by public TCR beta signatures.

Study-wide points: Carriers of CMV and the relevant HLA type were discriminated by public TCR beta frequency. Ex vivo responses were dominated by HLA-C-restricted CMV-specific TCR beta clonotypes.

MiXCR, applied by TCRdb to the reads, yields one record per CDR3 protein. The sample lists 640,000 or so distinct CDR3 sequences; roughly 30% were seen once. Looked up from germline, CDR1 is SGHVS and CDR2 is FQNEAQ. The CDR3 is 15 amino acids. Trimming stripped 1 base from V and 6 bases from J, with 13 bases between. The TCR sequence derives from a human donor in good health (CMV status not recorded). Some clones in this sample may be carry-over from other donors' samples. This material consisted of cultured PBMCs, taken from culture after CMV antigen stimulation. This chain connects TRBV7-8 to TRBJ1-5; perhaps TRBD1 as D (6 bases). CDR3 amino acids: CASSLGGASGQPQHF. CDR3 coding DNA: TGTGCCAGCAGCTTAGGGGGGGCATCGGGTCAGCCCCAGCATTTT.